This T cell receptor (beta chain) stems from a study of shared clonotypes between healthy human individuals. Study-wide results and caveats: Memory subsets generally showed lower estimated richness than naive subsets. Naive CD4 clonotype sharing across a few donors was approximately 5%.

Researchers ran the assay at a deep level. Profiled with immunoSEQ multiplex PCR; TCRdb holds only in-frame clones, not every one. The repertoire holds 80,000 to 100,000 clones, roughly three quarters seen once, with 45% to 55% in the top ten. CDR3 size: 15 residues. V gave up 4 bases and J gave up 2 bases; unmatched junction bases: 7. Germline V lookup: CDR1 MDHEN, CDR2 SYDVKM. CD8 memory pooled CD45RO+ cells and CCR7-negative CD45RA+ TemRA cells. Concerning this clone itself: The antigen is unknown.

This receptor was taken from a man aged 25 to 40 in good health. The chain uses TRBV28 and TRBJ2-7; TRBD1 matches at 8 bases. The specimen sequenced was memory CD8+ T cells sorted from blood. As for subset: CD45RO+ cells pooled with CCR7-negative TemRA cells. DNA for the CDR3: TGTGCCAGCAGTTCACCCGGGACAGGTACCTACGAGCAGTACTTC. Its protein is CASSSPGTGTYEQYF.